One sample yielded the 3 T cell receptor beta chains listed below, sequenced in a study of T cells after posttransplantation cyclophosphamide. Generated by immunoSEQ multiplex PCR, the TCRdb table keeps only in-frame clones and is missing some. Of 3,500 to 4,000 clones listed, around 62% are singletons. What was sequenced was memory CD8+ T cells sorted from blood. The receptors shown here come from a man between 25 and 39 years old in good health and a related stem cell transplant donor.

V is TRBV10-3 and J is TRBJ2-5, with 7 bases lining up with TRBD1. With V trimmed by 6 bases and J by 4 bases, 8 bases remained unmatched. CDR3 length equals 14 residues. Looked up from germline, CDR1 is ENHRY and CDR2 is SYGVKD. The CDR3: CAISGDSKGETQYF. The CDR3 region has the DNA TGTGCCATCAGCGGGGACAGCAAAGGAGAGACCCAGTACTTC.

This clone was detected a few times. The genes are TRBV5-4 and TRBJ2-7, with 7 positions matching TRBD1. Germline CDR1 and CDR2: SGHNT and YYREEE (reference sequence). CDR3 size: 17 residues. V shed 4 bases and J 3 bases; nucleotides not matched to a gene: 16. For the CDR3, the DNA is TGTGCCAGCAGCCAAGGGGACAGCTCCTATGAGGGCTACGAGCAGTACTTC. Translated: CASSQGDSSYEGYEQYF.

The genes are TRBV6-5 and TRBJ2-7; D is undetermined. Trimming cost V 4 bases and J 0 bases, with 10 bases left between them. Germline V gives CDR1 MNHEY, CDR2 SVGAGI. The CDR3 has 14 amino acids. CDR3 sequence reads: CASSSRQDSYEQYF. The CDR3 DNA is TGTGCCAGCAGTTCCCGGCAGGACTCCTACGAGCAGTACTTC.